This T cell receptor (beta chain) was captured by sequencing in a study of preoperative IRX-2 immunotherapy in early breast cancer. Germline V CDR1 and CDR2: SGHVS, FNYEAQ. With 5 bases removed from V and 1 base from J, the gap between germline ends came to 8 bases. CDR3 length: 13 residues. Clones were read by immunoSEQ multiplex PCR, and TCRdb kept only the in-frame ones, dropping some. Among about 23,000 clones listed, around 91% were seen once. This sample's treatment: preoperative locoregional IRX-2 cytokine immunotherapy. Preoperative locoregional IRX-2 cytokine immunotherapy was tested in the phase Ib source study.

The starting material was tumor tissue, obtained after IRX-2 immunotherapy. This receptor was taken from a human donor with breast cancer. The gene calls are TRBV7-6 and TRBJ1-1; unclear D gene. CDR3 amino acids: CASSLQENTEAFF. In nucleotides, the CDR3 is TGTGCCAGCAGCCTCCAAGAGAACACTGAAGCTTTCTTT.